The T cell receptor beta chain under discussion was sequenced for a study of T cells after somatic rescue of genetic block. Clones were read by immunoSEQ multiplex PCR, and TCRdb kept only the in-frame ones, dropping some. This sample has under 150,000 clones; 85% to 95% occur once, and the top ten carry roughly 1.5%. The material sequenced was peripheral blood mononuclear cells (PBMCs). This clonotype was sampled from a woman younger than 30.

CDR3 sequence reads: CASSYPRDGTYEQYF. The CDR3 DNA reads as TGTGCCAGCAGTTACCCCCGGGACGGAACCTACGAGCAGTACTTC. The chain joins TRBV6-6 to TRBJ2-7; possibly TRBD1 or TRBD2 for D (5 bases each). The CDR3 runs to 15 residues. Germline CDR1 MNHNY, CDR2 SVGAGI (reference sequence). V was cut by 2 bases and J by 2 bases, with 13 bases left in between.